These T cell receptor beta chains were read from a single sample in a study of graft-versus-host responses after intestinal transplantation. Data came from immunoSEQ multiplex PCR; TCRdb stores just in-frame clones and leaves some out. This table has 20,000 to 30,000 clones, roughly 80% appearing once. Source: PBMCs, taken around 28 days after intestinal transplant. The receptors come from a human patient who received an intestinal transplant, so some T cells may come from the graft donor. Each CDR3 is given with its conserved first and last residue. The D gene is left open where the match is weak.

d_gene,j_gene,v_gene,CDR3aa,CDR3nt
-,TRBJ1-2,TRBV19,CASSTARVNYGYTF,TGTGCCAGTAGTACCGCCAGGGTTAACTATGGCTACACCTTC
-,TRBJ1-1,TRBV5-1,CASSFGSEAFF,TGCGCCAGCAGCTTCGGGTCTGAAGCTTTCTTT
-,TRBJ2-2,TRBV18,CASSPMQGHTGELFF,TGTGCCAGCTCACCAATGCAGGGACACACCGGGGAGCTGTTTTTT
-,TRBJ2-7,TRBV12-2,CASRLAWSLAGEHYYEQYF,TGTGCAAGTCGCTTAGCGTGGTCCCTAGCGGGGGAACATTACTACGAGCAGTACTTC
-,TRBJ1-1,TRBV7-3,CASSLSWNTEAFF,TGTGCCAGCAGCTTAAGTTGGAACACTGAAGCTTTCTTT
-,TRBJ1-2,TRBV6-4,CASSPAAGDYGYTF,TGTGCCAGCAGCCCAGCAGCCGGGGACTATGGCTACACCTTC
TRBD1,TRBJ2-7,TRBV7-2,CASSSRDRGLPEQYF,TGTGCCAGCAGCTCCCGGGACAGGGGCCTCCCCGAGCAGTACTTC
TRBD2,TRBJ2-1,TRBV5-1,CASSSSGSSYNEQFF,TGCGCCAGCAGCTCTAGCGGGAGCTCCTACAATGAGCAGTTCTTC
TRBD1,TRBJ2-7,TRBV6-5,CASSGDRYEQYF,TGTGCCAGCAGTGGGGACAGATACGAGCAGTACTTC
-,TRBJ1-1,TRBV5-4,CASSLGPDNAEAFF,TGTGCCAGCAGCTTGGGTCCGGATAACGCTGAAGCTTTCTTT
-,TRBJ2-7,TRBV30,CAWSRAGAYEQYF,TGTGCCTGGAGTCGGGCAGGGGCCTACGAGCAGTACTTC
TRBD1,TRBJ1-6,TRBV6-5,CASSYSGQGANSPLHF,TGTGCCAGCAGTTACTCGGGACAGGGGGCAAATTCACCCCTCCACTTT
TRBD2,TRBJ2-1,TRBV11-2,CASSLGLASYNEQFF,TGTGCCAGCAGCTTAGGACTAGCGTCTTACAATGAGCAGTTCTTC
-,TRBJ1-2,TRBV19,CASSIGAGSNYGYTF,TGTGCCAGTAGTATAGGGGCAGGTTCGAACTATGGCTACACCTTC
TRBD1,TRBJ1-1,TRBV5-1,CASSLVGQAEAFF,TGCGCCAGCAGCTTGGTTGGACAGGCTGAAGCTTTCTTT
-,TRBJ2-3,TRBV4-3,CASSLGQVRTDTQYF,TGCGCCAGCAGCCTAGGTCAGGTACGGACAGATACGCAGTATTTT
-,TRBJ1-1,TRBV30,CAWNLPRPVNTEAFF,TGTGCCTGGAACCTCCCGCGACCAGTGAACACTGAAGCTTTCTTT
-,TRBJ2-1,TRBV6-5,CASSYSARNEQFF,TGTGCCAGCAGTTATTCCGCCCGAAATGAGCAGTTCTTC
TRBD2,TRBJ2-3,TRBV11-2,CASSYTSGSTDTQYF,TGTGCCAGCAGCTATACTAGCGGTAGCACAGATACGCAGTATTTT
TRBD1,TRBJ2-7,TRBV5-1,CASSPLGTGGPLEQYF,TGCGCCAGCAGCCCCTTAGGAACAGGGGGTCCACTCGAGCAGTACTTC